The entry that follows covers one TCR beta chain sequence. The antigen remains undetermined. The CDR3 consists of 13 residues. V was shortened by 5 bases and J by 5 bases, with 9 bases between the two germline ends. The germline V gene has CDR1 SGHAT and CDR2 FQNNGV. Primers for the PCR totalled 60 Vbeta and 13 Jbeta. Assay used: immunoSEQ multiplex PCR; TCRdb lists only in-frame clones, some missing. Of over 80,000 clones detected, 55% to 75% appear once; the ten largest clones hold roughly a sixth. This entry is derived from a study of cytomegalovirus exposure and HLA in healthy donors. Study details: For the approximately 420 genotyped donors, more than 80% fell within the Caucasian-associated ancestry cluster.

Findings of the study overall: Reports described diagnosis of cytomegalovirus status by the classifier as highly specific and sensitive.

The TCR comes from a woman aged 18-29 years in good health and CMV-seropositive. Sequenced material: PBMCs. This chain connects TRBV11-2 to TRBJ2-2; D is possibly TRBD2 (6 bases). CDR3 bases: TGTGCCAGCAGCATCGGGACTACCGGGGAGCTGTTTTTT. The encoded protein is CASSIGTTGELFF.